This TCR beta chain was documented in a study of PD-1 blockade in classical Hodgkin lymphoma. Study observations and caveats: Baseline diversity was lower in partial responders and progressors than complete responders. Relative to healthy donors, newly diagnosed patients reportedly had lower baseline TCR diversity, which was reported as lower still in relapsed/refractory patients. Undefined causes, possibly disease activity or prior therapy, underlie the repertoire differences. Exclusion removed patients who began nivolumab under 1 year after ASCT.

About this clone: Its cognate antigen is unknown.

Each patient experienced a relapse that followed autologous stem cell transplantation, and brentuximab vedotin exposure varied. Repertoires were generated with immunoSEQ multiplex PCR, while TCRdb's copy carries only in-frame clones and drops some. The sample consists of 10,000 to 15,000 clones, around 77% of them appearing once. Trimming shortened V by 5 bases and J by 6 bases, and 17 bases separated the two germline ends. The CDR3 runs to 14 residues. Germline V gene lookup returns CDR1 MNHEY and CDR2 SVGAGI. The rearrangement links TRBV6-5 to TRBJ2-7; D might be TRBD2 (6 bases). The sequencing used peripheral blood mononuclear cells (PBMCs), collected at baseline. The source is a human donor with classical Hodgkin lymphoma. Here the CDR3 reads CASSRSPSGGEQYF. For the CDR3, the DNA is TGTGCCAGCAGTCGATCTCCCTCCGGGGGCGAGCAGTACTTC.